The rows below give T cell receptor beta chains drawn from one sample of a study of blood T cell repertoires in COVID-19. The protocol was immunoSEQ multiplex PCR, while the TCRdb copy is restricted to in-frame clones and leaves out a portion. The sample carries 150,000 or so clones, 70% to 90% recorded once. Input material: PBMCs or T cells enriched from blood (not recorded which). Source of these receptors: a woman aged 50 to 60 who had recovered from COVID-19. Both conserved end residues are part of each CDR3. The D gene is left open where the match is weak. Expanded clones get a size class; other rows say once, few or many, or leave the size out.

J gene	V gene	D gene	clone size	CDR3 DNA	CDR3 protein
TRBJ2-4	TRBV2	TRBD1	NA	TGTGCCAGCAGTGCGGTGGACAGGGATGACATTCAGTACTTC	CASSAVDRDDIQYF
TRBJ2-1	TRBV6-5	TRBD1	NA	TGTGCCAGCAGTTACTCGAGACAGGGGGGCGATGAGCAGTTCTTC	CASSYSRQGGDEQFF
TRBJ1-6	TRBV28	NA	once	TGTGCCAGCAGTCCACCAGGGGATCCCCTCCACTTT	CASSPPGDPLHF
TRBJ1-2	TRBV11-3	NA	once	TGTGCCAGCATCCTGATTAGGGGCTATGGCTACACCTTC	CASILIRGYGYTF
TRBJ1-1	TRBV3-1/TRBV3-2	NA	NA	TGTGCCAGCAGCCTCCAGGGAGGTGAAGCTTTCTTT	CASSLQGGEAFF
TRBJ2-3	TRBV7-9	NA	NA	TGTGCCAGCAGCTTTAGGGGAAGCACAGATACGCAGTATTTT	CASSFRGSTDTQYF
TRBJ2-2	TRBV19	NA	NA	TGTGCCACCATGGGTTGGGAGTCCGACGGGGAGCTGTTTTTT	CATMGWESDGELFF
TRBJ2-1	TRBV4-3	TRBD2	few	TGCGCCAGCAGCCCGAGCGGACTAGCGTCCGATGAGCAGTTCTTC	CASSPSGLASDEQFF
TRBJ2-1	TRBV7-2	TRBD1	NA	TGTGCCAGCAGCACCCGGGACAGGGGGGGTGAGCAGTTCTTC	CASSTRDRGGEQFF
TRBJ2-1	TRBV5-1	TRBD2	NA	TGCGCCAGCAGCTTGCCCAACACGACTAGCGGGAAGTACAATGAGCAGTTCTTC	CASSLPNTTSGKYNEQFF
TRBJ2-3	TRBV27	TRBD1	few	TGTGCCAGCAGTTCTACAGGGGGTACGCAGTATTTT	CASSSTGGTQYF
TRBJ1-1	TRBV7-3	TRBD1	NA	TGTGCCAGCAGCTTGGACAGGGTATCCGAAGCTTTCTTT	CASSLDRVSEAFF
TRBJ2-1	TRBV9	TRBD2	NA	TGTGCCAGCAGCGTAGGACTAGCGGGAGTCCCAAATGAGCAGTTCTTC	CASSVGLAGVPNEQFF
TRBJ1-2	TRBV27	TRBD1	NA	TGTGCCAGCAGCCTCACGGACAGGGGCTATGGCTACACCTTC	CASSLTDRGYGYTF
TRBJ1-2	TRBV6-5	NA	NA	TGTGCCAGCATCTCGGGTACCTATGGCTACACCTTC	CASISGTYGYTF
TRBJ1-1	TRBV30	NA	NA	TGTGCCTGGACGGTACTCCCAGGAGGAGGCACTGAAGCTTTCTTT	CAWTVLPGGGTEAFF
TRBJ1-3	TRBV2	NA	NA	TGTGCCAGCAGCTTGATACCTTTATCGGGGAACACCATATATTTT	CASSLIPLSGNTIYF
TRBJ2-2	TRBV29-1	NA	NA	TGCAGCGTTGTTCGGGACTGGAGCACCGGGGAGCAGTTTTTT	CSVVRDWSTGEQFF
TRBJ1-1	TRBV28	NA	few	TGTGCCAGCAGCGCCCCTTTAGGAGGTCACACTGAAGCTTTCTTT	CASSAPLGGHTEAFF
TRBJ1-1	TRBV7-2	NA	NA	TGTGCCAGCAGCTTCCGCACTGAAGCTTTCTTT	CASSFRTEAFF
TRBJ1-2	TRBV6-5	NA	NA	TGTGCCAGCAGGCCGGGAGAATGGGGGTATGGCTACACCTTC	CASRPGEWGYGYTF
TRBJ1-1	TRBV27	NA	NA	TGTGCCAGCAGTTTCGCCCCTGGCCGGAGTGTAGCTTTCTTT	CASSFAPGRSVAFF
TRBJ1-1	TRBV7-8	NA	NA	TGTGCCAGCAGCCCGCGGGGGGCGGTTTTCTTT	CASSPRGAVFF
TRBJ2-1	TRBV5-1	NA	few	TGCGCCAGCAGCTTGGCACTAGGGCGCTACAATGAGCAGTTCTTC	CASSLALGRYNEQFF
TRBJ2-1	TRBV24-1	TRBD1	NA	TGTGCCACCAGTGATCCCCGACAGGGTAGTTCCTACAATGAGCAGTTCTTC	CATSDPRQGSSYNEQFF
TRBJ1-2	TRBV4-1	NA	NA	TGCGCCAGCAGCCATAGAAACCTGATCGGGGGCTACACCTTC	CASSHRNLIGGYTF
TRBJ1-4	TRBV7-9	TRBD1	NA	TGTGCCAGCAGCCTAGGGGGCTCAAAGAAACTGTTTTTT	CASSLGGSKKLFF
TRBJ1-1	TRBV3-1/TRBV3-2	TRBD1	few	TGTGCCAGCAGCCAAAGGACAGGGGTATGGATGAACACTGAAGCTTTCTTT	CASSQRTGVWMNTEAFF
TRBJ2-5	TRBV5-1	NA	NA	TGCGCCACATATACGCCCGGAGAGACCCAGTACTTC	CATYTPGETQYF
TRBJ2-1	TRBV5-1	TRBD2	once	TGCGCCAGCAAAACTAGCGGGGATTACAATGAGCAGTTCTTC	CASKTSGDYNEQFF
TRBJ2-3	TRBV7-2	TRBD2	NA	TGTGCCAGCAGCCCACCTAGCGGGAGGTTGGGTACAGATACGCAGTATTTT	CASSPPSGRLGTDTQYF
TRBJ1-6	TRBV16	TRBD1	NA	TGTGCCAGCAGTCCGAGGTGGACAGGCATAGGATTAATTAATTCACCCCTCCACTTT	CASSPRWTGIGLINSPLHF
TRBJ2-3	TRBV6-4	NA	few	TGTGCCAGCAGTCCGGACACCTCCACAGATACGCAGTATTTT	CASSPDTSTDTQYF
TRBJ1-2	TRBV9	NA	once	TGTGCCAGCAGTCTGAGGCTTTGGGACTATGGCTACACCTTC	CASSLRLWDYGYTF
TRBJ2-3	TRBV7-2	NA	few	TGTGCCAGCAGCCCCGGGGTAGTTTTGGATACGCAGTATTTT	CASSPGVVLDTQYF
TRBJ1-1	TRBV10-3	NA	NA	TGTGCCATCAGGGGGGGTGACACTGAAGCTTTCTTT	CAIRGGDTEAFF
TRBJ2-2	TRBV9	NA	NA	TGTGCCAGCAGCGTTTCACAGACCGGGGAGCTGTTTTTT	CASSVSQTGELFF
TRBJ2-3	TRBV27	TRBD2	NA	TGTGCCAGCAGTTGGGCTAGCGGGGGAGCGGGCACAGATACGCAGTATTTT	CASSWASGGAGTDTQYF
TRBJ1-2	TRBV10-1	NA	once	TGCGCCAGCAGTGAGTCGGGTAGGGGCGGCTACACCTTC	CASSESGRGGYTF
TRBJ2-1	TRBV19	NA	NA	TGTGCCAGTAGTTCAGGCAAAGCCCCCAACAATGAGCAGTTCTTC	CASSSGKAPNNEQFF
TRBJ2-2	TRBV4-3	NA	NA	TGCGCCAGCAGCCAAGTACTCCTAACGAACACCGGGGAGCTGTTTTTT	CASSQVLLTNTGELFF
TRBJ2-1	TRBV21-1	NA	NA	TGTGCCAGCAGCAAAAAACTAGCGGGGGCGAACAATGAGCAGTTCTTC	CASSKKLAGANNEQFF
TRBJ1-2	TRBV3-1/TRBV3-2	NA	few	TGTGCCAGCAGCCAAGACAGGGGCCATGGCTACACCTTC	CASSQDRGHGYTF
TRBJ1-2	TRBV7-8	NA	few	TGTGCCAGCATCCAAGGGGTCTCGAACTATGGCTACACCTTC	CASIQGVSNYGYTF
TRBJ2-3	TRBV5-1	TRBD1	NA	TGCGCCAGCAGCTTGATGGACAGGGGGATGGATACGCAGTATTTT	CASSLMDRGMDTQYF
TRBJ1-2	TRBV5-4	TRBD1	NA	TGTGCCAGCAGCTCGCAGGGGGCGAGGTGGGGCTACACCTTC	CASSSQGARWGYTF
TRBJ2-2	TRBV23-1	TRBD2	NA	TGCGCCAGCAGTCCGGAGCGGGACAACACCGGGGAGCTGTTTTTT	CASSPERDNTGELFF
TRBJ1-4	TRBV5-6	NA	once	TGTGCCAGCAGCTTCGCAGGACAACCAACTAATGAAAAACTGTTTTTT	CASSFAGQPTNEKLFF
TRBJ2-2	TRBV25-1	TRBD2	NA	TGTGCCAGCAGCAGGAGGAGCGGGAGGGCCCGGACCGGGGAGCTGTTTTTT	CASSRRSGRARTGELFF
TRBJ1-2	TRBV28	NA	NA	TGTGCCAGCAGTTTAAAGGACGGGAGGAGTTCGGGCTACACCTTC	CASSLKDGRSSGYTF
TRBJ1-1	TRBV29-1	TRBD1	NA	TGCAGCGTAGCAGGACAGGGGAAGCGGTCTGAAGCTTTCTTT	CSVAGQGKRSEAFF
TRBJ2-5	TRBV11-3	NA	once	TGTGCCAGCAGAGTGCTCTCCGGGGAGACCCAGTACTTC	CASRVLSGETQYF
TRBJ1-2	TRBV18	NA	few	TGTGCCAGCTCACCTGCGGACATCCCTAACTATGGCTACACCTTC	CASSPADIPNYGYTF
TRBJ1-5	TRBV7-2	NA	NA	TGTGCCAGCAGCTTAACGCGGAATCAGCCCCAGCATTTT	CASSLTRNQPQHF
TRBJ1-1	TRBV11-2	NA	NA	TGTGCCAGCAGCTTCCGCATCCCCGAGAGTGAAGCTTTCTTT	CASSFRIPESEAFF
TRBJ1-4	TRBV5-1	NA	NA	TGCGCCAGCAGCACAGGAAATGAAAAACTGTTTTTT	CASSTGNEKLFF
TRBJ2-1	TRBV6-5	TRBD2	NA	TGTGCCAGCAGATACTCGGGACTAGCGGGCGATGAGCAGTTCTTC	CASRYSGLAGDEQFF
TRBJ1-5	TRBV3-1/TRBV3-2	NA	NA	TGTGCCAGCAGCCAAGGTAAGGTGGCAGGCCTAAATCAGCCCCAGCATTTT	CASSQGKVAGLNQPQHF
TRBJ1-1	TRBV3-1/TRBV3-2	NA	NA	TGTGCCAGCTCACCGAGGACACTCTGGACTGAAGCTTTCTTT	CASSPRTLWTEAFF